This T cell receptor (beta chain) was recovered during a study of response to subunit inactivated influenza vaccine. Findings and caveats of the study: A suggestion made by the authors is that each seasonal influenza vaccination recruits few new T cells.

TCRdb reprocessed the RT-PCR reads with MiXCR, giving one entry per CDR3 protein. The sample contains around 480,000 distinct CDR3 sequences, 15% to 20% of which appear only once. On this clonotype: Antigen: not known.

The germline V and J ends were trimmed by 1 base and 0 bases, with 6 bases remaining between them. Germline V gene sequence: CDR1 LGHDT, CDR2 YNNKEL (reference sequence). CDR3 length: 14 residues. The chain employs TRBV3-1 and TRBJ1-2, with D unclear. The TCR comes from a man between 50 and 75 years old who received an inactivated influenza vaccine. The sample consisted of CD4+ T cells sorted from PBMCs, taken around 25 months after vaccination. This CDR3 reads CASSQGPANYGYTF. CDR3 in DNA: TGTGCCAGCAGCCAAGGGCCGGCTAACTATGGCTACACCTTC.